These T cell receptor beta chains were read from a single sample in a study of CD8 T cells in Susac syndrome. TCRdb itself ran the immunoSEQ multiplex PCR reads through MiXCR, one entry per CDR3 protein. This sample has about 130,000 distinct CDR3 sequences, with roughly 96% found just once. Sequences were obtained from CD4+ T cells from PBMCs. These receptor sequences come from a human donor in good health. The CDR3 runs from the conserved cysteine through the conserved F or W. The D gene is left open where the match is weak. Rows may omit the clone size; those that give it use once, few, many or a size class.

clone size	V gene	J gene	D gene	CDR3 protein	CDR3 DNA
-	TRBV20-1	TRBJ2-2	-	CSASPGLNTGELFF	TGCAGTGCTAGTCCCGGGTTGAACACCGGGGAGCTGTTTTTT
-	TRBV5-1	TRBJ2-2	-	CASSLAGSSPTGELFF	TGCGCCAGCAGCTTGGCAGGTAGCTCGCCGACCGGGGAGCTGTTTTTT
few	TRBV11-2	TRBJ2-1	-	CASSLDRANEQFF	TGTGCCAGCAGCTTAGACAGGGCAAATGAGCAGTTCTTC
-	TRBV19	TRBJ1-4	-	CATRGGKGEKLFF	TGTGCCACCCGCGGGGGAAAGGGTGAAAAACTGTTTTTT
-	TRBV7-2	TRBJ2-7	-	CASRSGSIFPYEQYF	TGTGCCAGCAGGTCCGGATCAATCTTCCCCTACGAGCAGTACTTC
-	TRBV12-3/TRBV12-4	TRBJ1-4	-	CASSTPGREKLFF	TGTGCCAGCAGCACACCGGGACGAGAAAAACTGTTTTTT
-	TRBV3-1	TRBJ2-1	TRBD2	CASSQAGTSHEQFF	TGTGCCAGCAGCCAAGCTGGGACTAGCCATGAGCAGTTCTTC
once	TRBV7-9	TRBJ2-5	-	CASSFPGAREGTQYF	TGTGCCAGCAGCTTTCCTGGGGCGCGGGAAGGGACCCAGTACTTC
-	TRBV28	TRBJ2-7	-	CASRRTPAYEQYF	TGTGCCAGCCGCCGAACTCCAGCCTACGAGCAGTACTTC
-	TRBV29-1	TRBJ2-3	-	CSLYRSPGDTQYF	TGCAGCCTTTACAGGTCCCCCGGGGATACGCAGTATTTT
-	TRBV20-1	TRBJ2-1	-	CSARDLSPGGRSYNEQFF	TGCAGTGCTAGAGATCTGTCCCCGGGTGGCCGCTCCTACAATGAGCAGTTCTTC
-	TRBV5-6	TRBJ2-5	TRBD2	CASTLGGNQEAQYF	TGTGCCAGCACCCTGGGAGGGAACCAAGAGGCCCAGTACTTC
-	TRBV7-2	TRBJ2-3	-	CASSYSPGRADTQYF	TGTGCCAGCAGCTATAGCCCGGGGCGGGCAGATACGCAGTATTTT
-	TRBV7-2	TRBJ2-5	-	CASSFRQGVGKETQYF	TGTGCCAGCAGCTTTCGGCAAGGAGTTGGAAAAGAGACCCAGTACTTC
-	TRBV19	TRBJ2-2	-	CASSRELANTGELFF	TGTGCCAGTAGTAGGGAACTAGCGAACACCGGGGAGCTGTTTTTT
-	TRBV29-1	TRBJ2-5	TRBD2	CSVGLAGRQETQYF	TGCAGTGTGGGACTAGCGGGCCGCCAAGAGACCCAGTACTTC
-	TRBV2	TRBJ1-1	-	CASSSEKMNTEAFF	TGTGCCAGCAGTTCCGAGAAAATGAACACTGAAGCTTTCTTT
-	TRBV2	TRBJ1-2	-	CASSEPPTGYTF	TGTGCCAGCAGTGAACCTCCTACTGGCTACACCTTC
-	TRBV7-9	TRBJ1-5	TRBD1	CATARGTGLEPQHF	TGTGCCACGGCGAGGGGGACAGGGCTTGAGCCCCAGCATTTT
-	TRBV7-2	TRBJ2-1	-	CASSLNPARYNEQFF	TGTGCCAGCAGCTTAAACCCTGCTAGGTACAATGAGCAGTTCTTC
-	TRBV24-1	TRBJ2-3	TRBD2	CATSDIAASGNPDTQYF	TGTGCCACCAGTGATATCGCCGCTAGCGGGAACCCAGATACGCAGTATTTT
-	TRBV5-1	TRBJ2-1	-	CASSLVDNEQFF	TGCGCCAGCAGCTTGGTAGACAATGAGCAGTTCTTC
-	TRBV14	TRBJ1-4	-	CASSPVATNEKLFF	TGTGCCAGCAGCCCGGTAGCAACTAATGAAAAACTGTTTTTT
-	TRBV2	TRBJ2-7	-	CASTTAAFYEQYF	TGTGCCAGCACGACAGCGGCCTTTTACGAGCAGTACTTC
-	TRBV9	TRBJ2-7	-	CASSVLQTPYEQYF	TGTGCCAGCAGCGTTCTACAGACCCCCTACGAGCAGTACTTC
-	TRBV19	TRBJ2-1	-	CASSKTGRNYNEQFF	TGTGCCAGTAGTAAGACAGGACGGAACTACAATGAGCAGTTCTTC
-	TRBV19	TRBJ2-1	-	CASSIFEAWEQFF	TGTGCCAGTAGTATTTTCGAGGCTTGGGAGCAGTTCTTC
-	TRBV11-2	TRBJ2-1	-	CASSPVALVYNEQFF	TGTGCCAGCAGTCCAGTCGCGCTTGTCTACAATGAGCAGTTCTTC
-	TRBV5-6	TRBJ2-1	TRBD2	CASSYILAGGPGEQFF	TGTGCCAGCAGCTACATCCTAGCGGGAGGTCCAGGAGAGCAGTTCTTC
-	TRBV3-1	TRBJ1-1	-	CASSQSAITEAFF	TGTGCCAGCAGCCAGTCGGCAATTACTGAAGCTTTCTTT
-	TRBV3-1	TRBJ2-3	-	CASSTTPSHTDTQYF	TGTGCCAGCAGCACGACACCCTCGCACACAGATACGCAGTATTTT
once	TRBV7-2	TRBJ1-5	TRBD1	CASSFGQENLLGNQPQHF	TGTGCCAGCAGCTTCGGACAGGAGAACCTTTTGGGCAATCAGCCCCAGCATTTT
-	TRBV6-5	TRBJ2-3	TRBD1	CASSYGRGPADTQYF	TGTGCCAGCAGTTACGGCAGGGGGCCGGCAGATACGCAGTATTTT
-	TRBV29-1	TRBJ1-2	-	CSVGGGWPNYGYTF	TGCAGCGTTGGAGGGGGGTGGCCTAACTATGGCTACACCTTC
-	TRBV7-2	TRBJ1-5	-	CASSPGHLSRQPQHF	TGTGCCAGCAGCCCTGGACACTTGTCTAGGCAGCCCCAGCATTTT
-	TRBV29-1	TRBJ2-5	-	CSLGGGQETQYF	TGCAGCCTCGGAGGAGGCCAAGAGACCCAGTACTTC
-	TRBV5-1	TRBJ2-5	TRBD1	CASSMGQSQETQYF	TGCGCCAGCAGCATGGGACAGAGCCAAGAGACCCAGTACTTC
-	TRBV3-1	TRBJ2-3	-	CASSQTTDTQYF	TGTGCCAGCAGCCAGACCACGGATACGCAGTATTTT
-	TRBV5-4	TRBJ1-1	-	CASSLAGRGTEAFF	TGTGCCAGCAGCTTAGCGGGAAGGGGCACTGAAGCTTTCTTT
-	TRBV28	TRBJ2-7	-	CASRYYGASSYEQYF	TGTGCCAGCAGGTACTATGGGGCCAGCTCCTACGAGCAGTACTTC
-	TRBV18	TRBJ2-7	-	CASSPGTQSYEQYF	TGTGCCAGCTCCCCCGGGACACAATCCTACGAGCAGTACTTC
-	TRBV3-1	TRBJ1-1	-	CASSQSSMNTEAFF	TGTGCCAGCAGCCAGAGCAGCATGAACACTGAAGCTTTCTTT
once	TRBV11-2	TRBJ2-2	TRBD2	CASSPGRTVGVGHSGRRTGELFF	TGTGCCAGCAGCCCTGGGCGGACCGTCGGAGTGGGACATAGCGGGAGACGAACCGGGGAGCTGTTTTTT
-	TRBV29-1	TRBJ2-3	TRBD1	CSVTGTGSADTQYF	TGCAGCGTAACTGGGACAGGGAGTGCAGATACGCAGTATTTT
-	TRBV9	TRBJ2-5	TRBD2	CASSVEAGGIETQYF	TGTGCCAGCAGCGTAGAAGCGGGAGGAATAGAGACCCAGTACTTC